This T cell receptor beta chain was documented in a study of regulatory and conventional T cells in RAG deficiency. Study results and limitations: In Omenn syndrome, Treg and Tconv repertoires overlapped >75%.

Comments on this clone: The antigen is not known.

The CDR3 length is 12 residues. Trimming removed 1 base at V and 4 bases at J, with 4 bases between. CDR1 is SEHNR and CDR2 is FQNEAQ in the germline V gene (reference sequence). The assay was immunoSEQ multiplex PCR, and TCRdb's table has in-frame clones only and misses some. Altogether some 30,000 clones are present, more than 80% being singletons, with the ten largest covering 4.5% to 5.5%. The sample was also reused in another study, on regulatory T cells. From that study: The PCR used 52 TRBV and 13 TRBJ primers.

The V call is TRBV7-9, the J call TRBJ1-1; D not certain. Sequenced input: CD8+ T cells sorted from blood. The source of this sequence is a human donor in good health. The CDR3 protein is CASSLGTTEAFF. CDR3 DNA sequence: TGTGCCAGCAGCTTAGGGACCACTGAAGCTTTCTTT.